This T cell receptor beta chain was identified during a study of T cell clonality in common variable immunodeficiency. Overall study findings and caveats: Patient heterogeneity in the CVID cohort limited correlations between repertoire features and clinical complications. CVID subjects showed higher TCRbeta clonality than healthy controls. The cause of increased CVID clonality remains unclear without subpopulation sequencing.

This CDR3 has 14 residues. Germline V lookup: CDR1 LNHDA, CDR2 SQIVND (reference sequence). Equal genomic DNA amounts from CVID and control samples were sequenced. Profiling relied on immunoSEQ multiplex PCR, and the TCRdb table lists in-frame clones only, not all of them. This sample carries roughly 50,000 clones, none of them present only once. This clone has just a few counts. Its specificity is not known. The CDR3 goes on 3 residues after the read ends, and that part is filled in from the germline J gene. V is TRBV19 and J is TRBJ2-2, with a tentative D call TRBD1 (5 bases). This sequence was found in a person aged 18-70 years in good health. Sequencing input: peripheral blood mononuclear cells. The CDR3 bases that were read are TGTGCCAGTAGATACCAGGGAAATAATTCACCG. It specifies CASRYQGNNSP. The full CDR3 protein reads CASRYQGNNSPLFF.